The TCR beta chain described here comes from a study of cytomegalovirus exposure and HLA in healthy donors (dated by TCRdb to 2016 to 2017). Regarding the complete study: An earlier analysis of fewer than 750 of the donors reported about 260 Gb of sequence data and around 110 million unique TCR beta sequences obtained from approximately 180 million T cells. An early release covering about 600 HLA-typed donors comprised approximately 290 gigabases of sequencing data and roughly 85 million unique TCR sequences. Of the roughly 400 genotyped donors, approximately 80% fell in the genetic ancestry cluster associated with self-reported Caucasian donors. The study aimed to test whether cataloging public T cell receptors could reveal signatures of past pathogen exposure. Using immunosequencing, the study profiled T cell repertoires from 500 to 800 subjects and related those repertoires to cytomegalovirus serostatus. Along with the approximately 600-subject first cohort, a separate validation cohort of around 110 different subjects was used. The study combined high-throughput TCR immunosequencing, statistical association of individual TCRs with disease status, and machine learning to predict cytomegalovirus infection status. A later analysis re-examined previously published TCR beta repertoires from about 670 donors and added high-resolution HLA genotyping to investigate patterns of TCR occurrence. Rather than drawing on any new phenotypic data, the later analysis identified candidate immune exposures from TCR beta sequences and the way those sequences occurred across donors. In an earlier analysis of a few hundred of the donors, high-throughput TCR beta sequencing was used to judge whether each TCR beta V gene segment behaved as functional or pseudogenic. Donor age, sex, ethnicity and CMV serostatus were compiled together with the repertoire data. A later genetic analysis used genome-wide SNP genotypes for about 60% of the 666 donors, treating that subset as a discovery cohort. All discovery cohort repertoires had been generated on a single sequencing platform. Class I and class II HLA loci were covered by the typing at four-digit resolution. The number of typed donors differed by locus: roughly 629-640 for A, B, C, DRB1 and DQB1; 522 for DQA1; 606 for DPA1; and roughly 490 for DPB1. Several DR-DQ haplotypes were treated as single units for association and clustering because of strong linkage in the cohort. Among 300 to 450 genotyped donors of the cohort, an average of about 240,000 unique TCR beta nucleotide sequences were sequenced per donor, roughly a sixth of them non-productive.

Library creation used the immunoSEQ multiplex PCR assay. For the multiplex PCR, a mixture combining 60 forward primers for TCR Vbeta segments and 13 reverse primers for TCR Jbeta segments was used. The CDR3 region of rearranged TCR beta genes was amplified from genomic DNA by a multiplex PCR assay. The Illumina HiSeq System was used to sequence the amplified TCR beta libraries as 87-base-pair reads. As for how the authors treated the data: In a later analysis, some 80 million unique TCR beta chains were counted across the 500 to 850 repertoires, and roughly 9.9 million of these chains were shared by at least two donors. Raw reads were error-corrected and collapsed into unique sequences with a nearest-neighbor algorithm that merged closely related sequences to remove PCR and sequencing errors. CDR3 sequences were aligned to IMGT reference sequences to assign V, D and J gene segments. For a sequence to be retained, a match of at least six nucleotides to both a V gene segment and a J gene segment was required. Rearrangements were called productive when the CDR3 lacked stop codons and stayed in frame with V and J; all others were non-productive. CDR3 was defined according to IMGT convention as the region running from the second conserved V-encoded cysteine to the conserved J-encoded phenylalanine. In an earlier analysis of approximately 590 of the donors, sequences lacking an unambiguous match to a single V gene segment were excluded. An earlier analysis of about 590 of the donors classified V segments as functional when productive rearrangements were above 56.7% and as segregating when the standard deviation between donors was above 5%. To diagnose cytomegalovirus status from the catalog of TCR beta chain sequences, a statistical classification framework was built. In a later analysis, V and J genes were assigned by comparing TCR nucleotide sequences against IMGT/GENE-DB human TR gene sequences. A later analysis assigned CDR3 sequences and most-parsimonious VDJ recombination scenarios with the TCRdist pipeline. In a later analysis, each TCR beta chain was defined by its CDR3 amino acid sequence together with its V-gene family, and reads without a unique V-gene family were excluded. To address suspected cross-contamination and a sequencing artifact, a later analysis removed around 590 highly shared, low-generation-probability nucleotide sequences. In a later analysis, a clonal expansion index was calculated for each public chain from normalized within-repertoire ranks of inferred template counts. In a later analysis, generation probabilities were computed with a VDJ recombination model fitted to out-of-frame rearrangements, and the resulting probabilities were checked against IGoR. In a later analysis, TCR-TCR, TCR-HLA and TCR-CMV co-occurrence was scored with hypergeometric tests, and a repertoire-size bias correction was applied to TCR pairs. A later analysis estimated false discovery rates by permuting HLA or CMV assignments 20 times. In a later analysis, co-occurring TCRs were grouped using DBSCAN, and TCRdist sequence similarity was added for clustering within HLA-allele-positive subsets. Repertoires with fewer than 30,000 or more than 120,000 public chains, plus five repertoires with anomalous nucleotide sharing, were excluded from co-occurrence clustering. Entries here come from immuneACCESS through TCRdb and include only in-frame sequences with V and J called. Some clones fail to appear in such tables; in the studies checked, an unresolved V gene covers under half of the shortfall, and the cause of the remainder is unknown. V, J and clone size are those of that table, while D and trimming were read from the DNA. This sample is represented by around 180,000 clones; over 60% of them were singletons. The ten largest account for about 1.6% of the sample.

Beyond this particular receptor, the publication reports: Several of the top co-occurrence clusters appeared to be linked to parvovirus B19, influenza, CMV and Epstein-Barr virus, according to a later analysis. Correlated functional status among segregating V segments might reflect linkage disequilibrium, but an unknown experimental factor could not be ruled out. Because HLA typing was unavailable for some donors at each locus, only the typed subset was used in association tests. Sequencing depth was assumed to be roughly uniform across donors in the presence/absence analyses, though that assumption may not hold. According to a later genetic analysis, donors in an Asian-associated ancestry cluster had fewer N-insertions in productive TCRs than the approximately 700-donor mean. In a later analysis, TCR association rates were found to vary across HLA loci, with the most associated TCRs seen for DRB1 alleles and the fewest for HLA-C alleles. In a later analysis, HLA-associated TCR beta chains showed more clonal expansion and lower generation probabilities than non-associated chains that were equally common. The study gave a list of some 150 TCR beta chains associated with cytomegalovirus. In vitro tests confirmed that a few of the cytomegalovirus-associated TCR beta chains recognize cytomegalovirus antigens. When HLA alleles, especially DR and DQ, strongly co-occurred, TCR associations were difficult to assign to individual alleles. A further reported finding was that TCR beta sequences accurately predicted the HLA-A and HLA-B alleles for most subjects in the first cohort. In a later genetic analysis, a missense DCLRE1C variant was associated with V-gene and J-gene trimming of TCR beta chains, and the association was replicated in an independent cohort. Immune exposure information for the cohort was limited to CMV serostatus. The earlier analysis of around 600 of the donors excluded some 16 rarely observed V segments, including chromosome 9 orphons, because counts were too low. In this cohort, only TCR beta chains were sequenced, and detectable features were limited by the absence of alpha or paired-chain data. Most TCR sequences were seen in very few donors, while some public TCRs were found in many individuals. The 87-base-pair reads could not distinguish some IMGT-functional V segments, including TRBV6-2 and TRBV6-3, so those segments were excluded. Broadly in line with IMGT annotations, most TCR beta V segments showed up in productive rearrangements about 87% or about 30% of the time in an earlier analysis of 450 to 750 of the donors. A group of highly shared sequence variants was considered likely to be a technical artifact of the sequencing pipeline. At a false discovery rate of 0.05, a later analysis linked under 20,000 TCR beta sequences to specific HLA alleles. According to a later analysis, most CMV-associated TCR beta chains appeared to be HLA-restricted, and the HLA associations seemed to be driven largely by CMV exposure. The classifier was reported to diagnose cytomegalovirus status with high specificity and sensitivity in both the original cohort and the validation cohort. The authors suggested that the approach could potentially be generalized to other disease states and immunological phenotypes.

This clone was recorded only once. Its recognized antigen is unknown. One base away there is no much larger clone; base qualities are not given. The cohort consisted of 666 healthy bone marrow donors. At the time of sampling, every cohort member was nominally healthy, though immune exposures that went unrecorded were likely present. The donor was CMV seronegative and was included in the group of 352 seronegative cohort members. Every donor gave a peripheral blood sample, and the peripheral blood mononuclear cells from that sample were used for TCR beta sequencing. Genomic DNA was extracted from the blood cell samples with the Qiagen DNeasy Blood Extraction Kit. The cysteine opens and the phenylalanine closes a CDR3 of 14 amino acids. The only DNA kept is the CDR3, 42 bases in frame from the first base. The germline ends are 9 bases apart after V is trimmed by 1 base and J by 5 bases. CDR1 MNHNS and CDR2 SASEGT are derived from the germline V gene.

The specimen sequenced was PBMCs. The rearranged chain carries TRBV6-1 and TRBJ1-3; the D segment cannot be called with confidence. The TCR was taken from a girl between 5 and 17 years old in good health and CMV-seronegative. The base sequence is TGTGCCAGCAGTGAAGGTGGCCCGAGAAACACCATATATTTT. Translated, this gives CASSEGGPRNTIYF.